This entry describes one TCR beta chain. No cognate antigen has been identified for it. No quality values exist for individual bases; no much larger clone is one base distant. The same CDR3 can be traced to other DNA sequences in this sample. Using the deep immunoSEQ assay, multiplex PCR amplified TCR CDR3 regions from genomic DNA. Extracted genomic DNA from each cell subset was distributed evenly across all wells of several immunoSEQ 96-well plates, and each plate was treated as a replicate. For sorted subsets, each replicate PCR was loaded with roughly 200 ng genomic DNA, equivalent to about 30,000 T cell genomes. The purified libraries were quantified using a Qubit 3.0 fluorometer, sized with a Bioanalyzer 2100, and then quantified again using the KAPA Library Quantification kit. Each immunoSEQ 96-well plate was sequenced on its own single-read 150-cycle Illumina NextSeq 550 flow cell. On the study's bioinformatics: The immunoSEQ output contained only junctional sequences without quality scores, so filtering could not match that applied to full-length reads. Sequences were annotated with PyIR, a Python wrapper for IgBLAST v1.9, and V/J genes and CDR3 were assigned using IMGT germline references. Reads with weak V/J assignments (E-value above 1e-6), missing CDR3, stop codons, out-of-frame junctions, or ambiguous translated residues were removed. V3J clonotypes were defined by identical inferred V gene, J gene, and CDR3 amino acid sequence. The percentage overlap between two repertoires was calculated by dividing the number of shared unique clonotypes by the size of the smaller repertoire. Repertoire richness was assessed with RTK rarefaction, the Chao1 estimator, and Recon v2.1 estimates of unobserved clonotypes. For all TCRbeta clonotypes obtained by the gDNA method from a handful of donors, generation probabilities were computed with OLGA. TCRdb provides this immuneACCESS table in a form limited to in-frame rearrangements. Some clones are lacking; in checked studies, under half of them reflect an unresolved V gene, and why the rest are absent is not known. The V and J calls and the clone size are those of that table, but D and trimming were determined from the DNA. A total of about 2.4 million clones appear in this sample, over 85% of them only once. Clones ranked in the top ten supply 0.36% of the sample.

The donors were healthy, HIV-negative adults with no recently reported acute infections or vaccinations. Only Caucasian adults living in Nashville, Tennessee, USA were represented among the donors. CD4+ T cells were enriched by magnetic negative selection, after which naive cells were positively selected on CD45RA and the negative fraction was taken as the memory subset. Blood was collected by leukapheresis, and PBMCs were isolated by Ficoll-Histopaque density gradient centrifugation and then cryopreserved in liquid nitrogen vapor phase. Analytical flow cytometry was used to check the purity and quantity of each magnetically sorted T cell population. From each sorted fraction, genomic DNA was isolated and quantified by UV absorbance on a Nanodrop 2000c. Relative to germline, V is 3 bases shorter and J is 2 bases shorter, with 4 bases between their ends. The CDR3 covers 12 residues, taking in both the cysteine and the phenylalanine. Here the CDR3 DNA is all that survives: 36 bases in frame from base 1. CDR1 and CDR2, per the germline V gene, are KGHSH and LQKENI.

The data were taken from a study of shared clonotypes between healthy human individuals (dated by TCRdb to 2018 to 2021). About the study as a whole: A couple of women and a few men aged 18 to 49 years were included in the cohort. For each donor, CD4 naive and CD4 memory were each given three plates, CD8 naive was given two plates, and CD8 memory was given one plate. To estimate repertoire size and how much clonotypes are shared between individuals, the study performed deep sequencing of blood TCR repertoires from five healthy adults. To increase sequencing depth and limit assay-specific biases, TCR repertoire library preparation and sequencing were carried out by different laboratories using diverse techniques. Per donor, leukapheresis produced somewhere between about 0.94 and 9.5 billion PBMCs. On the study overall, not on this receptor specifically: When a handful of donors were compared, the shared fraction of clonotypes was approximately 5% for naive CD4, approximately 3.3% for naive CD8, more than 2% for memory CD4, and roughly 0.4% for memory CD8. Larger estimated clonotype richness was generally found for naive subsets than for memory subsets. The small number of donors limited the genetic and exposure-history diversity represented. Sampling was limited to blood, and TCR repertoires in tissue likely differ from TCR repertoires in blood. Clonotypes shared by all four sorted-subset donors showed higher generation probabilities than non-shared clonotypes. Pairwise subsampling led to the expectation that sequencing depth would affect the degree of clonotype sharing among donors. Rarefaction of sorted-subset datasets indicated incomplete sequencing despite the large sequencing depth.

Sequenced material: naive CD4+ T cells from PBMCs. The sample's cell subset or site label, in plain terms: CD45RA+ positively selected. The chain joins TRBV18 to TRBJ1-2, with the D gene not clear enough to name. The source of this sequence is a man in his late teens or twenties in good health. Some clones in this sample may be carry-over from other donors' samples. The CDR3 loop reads CASSPGNYGYTF. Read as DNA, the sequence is TGTGCCAGCTCACCGGGCAACTATGGCTACACCTTC.